This is a list of T cell receptor beta chains from one sample in a study of blood T cell repertoires in COVID-19. The method was immunoSEQ multiplex PCR; TCRdb's version includes in-frame clones alone and lacks a portion of them. The sample consists of around 260,000 clones, over 75% of them appearing once. Sequenced input: peripheral blood. These receptors were taken from a human donor in a cohort sampled during active COVID-19. The CDR3 runs from the conserved cysteine through the conserved F or W. A D gene is named only where the DNA matches it firmly. Clone size is given for some rows only: seen once, a few or many times, or a class if the clone is expanded.

clone size,D gene,V gene,J gene,CDR3 DNA,CDR3 protein
-,-,TRBV18,TRBJ2-5,TGTGCCAGCTCCCTGAGACTTATGGAGACCCAGTACTTC,CASSLRLMETQYF
-,-,TRBV10-3,TRBJ2-7,TGTGCCATCAGTGGAACGACTGTAACCTACGAGCAGTACTTC,CAISGTTVTYEQYF
-,-,TRBV18,TRBJ1-1,TGTGCCAGCTCACTACACGGGGGGAACACTGAAGCTTTCTTT,CASSLHGGNTEAFF
-,TRBD1,TRBV29-1,TRBJ2-7,TGCAGCGCCCGAGGAGCCTTCCGGGACAGGGCCTCCTACGAGCAGTACTTC,CSARGAFRDRASYEQYF
-,TRBD2,TRBV24-1,TRBJ2-3,TGTGCCACCAGTGGGGAGGGCCCCACAGATACGCAGTATTTT,CATSGEGPTDTQYF
-,-,TRBV29-1,TRBJ2-1,TGCAGCGTTGAGGCCCTGGGGACTCTCTCCTACAATGAGCAGTTCTTC,CSVEALGTLSYNEQFF
-,TRBD1,TRBV3-1/TRBV3-2,TRBJ2-3,TGTGCCAGCAGCCTGCCGGGACAGGGCACAGATACGCAGTATTTT,CASSLPGQGTDTQYF
-,-,TRBV6-1,TRBJ1-1,TGTGCCAGCAGTGAAGGGCAGGGAACGTCTGAAGCTTTCTTT,CASSEGQGTSEAFF
-,-,TRBV5-1,TRBJ1-1,TGCGCCAGCAGCTTGTGGGAATCAGGGGCTGGGAACACTGAAGCTTTCTTT,CASSLWESGAGNTEAFF
once,TRBD2,TRBV24-1,TRBJ2-3,TGTGCCACCAGTGATTTTGTCCGAGGCGGGAGTGCCGATACGCAGTATTTT,CATSDFVRGGSADTQYF
-,-,TRBV5-7,TRBJ1-1,TGTGCCAGCAGCGTGGGACTGGGGAACACTGAAGCTTTCTTT,CASSVGLGNTEAFF
-,TRBD1,TRBV19,TRBJ2-1,TGTGCCAGTCGGGCCCCAGGGGGCCTTGAGCAGTTCTTC,CASRAPGGLEQFF
-,-,TRBV10-2,TRBJ1-5,TGCGCCAGCGGGAGAGACGCTAATAGCAATCAGCCCCAGCATTTT,CASGRDANSNQPQHF
-,-,TRBV30,TRBJ1-1,TGTGCCTGGAGCCGAGGGCGGAACACTGAAGCTTTCTTT,CAWSRGRNTEAFF
-,TRBD2,TRBV3-1/TRBV3-2,TRBJ2-3,TGTGCCAGCAGCCCTCCTGCCCGACTAGCGGAAACACAGTATTTT,CASSPPARLAETQYF